The 9 T cell receptor beta chains listed next were all sequenced from one sample in a study of human T cells and chemical hapten exposure. Time point of the sample: patch test 1, 2 weeks after DPC sensitization. Sample treatment: therapeutic diphenylcyclopropenone sensitization with weekly scalp DPC. TCRdb independently ran MiXCR on the RACE reads; one entry per CDR3 protein. The table shows roughly 360,000 distinct CDR3 sequences, with more than 4.5% occurring only once. This specimen consisted of whole blood, obtained in connection with sensitization to the hapten diphenylcyclopropenone (DPC). These TCRs come from a woman in her forties or fifties with alopecia areata. Some clones in this sample may be carry-over from other donors' samples.

The V and J genes are TRBV5-1 and TRBJ2-1, with TRBD2 identical over 10 bases. The V and J ends lost 1 base and 7 bases, in that order; junction bases with no gene match: 5. The CDR3 runs to 15 residues. The germline V gene encodes CDR1 SGHRS and CDR2 YFSETQ. CDR3: CASSLNLAGANEQFF. The CDR3, as DNA: TGCGCCAGCAGCTTGAACCTAGCGGGAGCAAATGAGCAGTTCTTC.

Many counts were recorded for this clonotype. V gene TRBV9 combines with J gene TRBJ2-7; perhaps TRBD1 as D (6 bases). Trimming shortened V by 5 bases and J by 2 bases, and 14 bases separated the two germline ends. This CDR3 has 14 amino acids. Germline V gene lookup returns CDR1 SGDLS and CDR2 YYNGEE. The CDR3 here is CASSSRDNPYEQYF. The CDR3 DNA reads TGTGCCAGCAGTTCCCGGGACAACCCCTACGAGCAGTACTTC.

This clonotype was counted only a few times. The J gene is TRBJ2-3, the V gene TRBV12-3 or TRBV12-4; no clear D gene. V was trimmed by 6 bases and J by 7 bases, leaving 8 bases between them. This CDR3 spans 11 amino acids. Here the CDR3 reads CASRALNTQYF. CDR3 sequence (DNA): TGTGCCAGCAGGGCCCTTAATACGCAGTATTTT.

This clonotype was recorded at least ten times. The chain combines TRBV11-2 with TRBJ2-3; 7 bases are a match to TRBD1. Germline V gene data show CDR1 as SGHAT and CDR2 as FQNNGV. With 0 bases clipped from V and 3 bases from J, the junction kept 3 bases outside the gene matches. The CDR3 length is 15 residues. The CDR3 here is CASSLETGWTDTQYF. The CDR3 DNA reads TGTGCCAGCAGCTTAGAGACAGGGTGGACAGATACGCAGTATTTT. Supplemented by reference TRBV11-2 and TRBJ2-3, the full variable domain reads EAGVAQSPRYKIIEKRQSVAFWCNPISGHATLYWYQQILGQGPKLLIQFQNNGVVDDSQLPKDRFSAERLKGVDSTLKIQPAKLEDSAVYLCASSLETGWTDTQYFGPGTRLTVL.

This clonotype was seen ten or more times. The chain combines TRBV13 with TRBJ1-6, with a tentative D call TRBD1 (6 bases). The CDR3 runs 13 residues. The germline V and J ends were trimmed by 5 bases and 10 bases, with 12 bases remaining between them. The V gene's germline CDR1 is PRHDT and CDR2 FYEKMQ (reference sequence). CDR3 sequence reads: CASSTEGESPLHF. CDR3 sequence (DNA): TGTGCCAGCAGCACCGAGGGGGAATCACCCCTCCACTTT.

This clonotype was recorded at least ten times. The genes are TRBV27 and TRBJ1-1; weak D call: TRBD1 (5 bases). This CDR3 comprises 14 residues. V lost 0 bases, J lost 4 bases, and 9 bases lay in between. Germline CDR1 and CDR2: MNHEY and SMNVEV (reference sequence). CDR3 DNA sequence: TGTGCCAGCAGTTTATCCGGGACCCCCACTGAAGCTTTCTTT. Translated, it gives CASSLSGTPTEAFF.

This clonotype was counted at least ten times. V gene TRBV4-2 combines with J gene TRBJ1-5, with D perhaps TRBD1 (5 bases). V was pared by 5 bases and J by 7 bases, with 15 bases between. The V gene's germline CDR1 is LGHNA and CDR2 YNFKEQ. This CDR3 contains 14 residues. The DNA of the CDR3 is TGTGCCAGCAGCGAAGGGGAGTTTGGACAGCCCCAGCATTTT. Its protein is CASSEGEFGQPQHF.

This clonotype came up many times. V is TRBV12-3 or TRBV12-4 and J is TRBJ1-1, with TRBD1 matching over 8 bases. CDR3 length equals 15 residues. V was pared by 3 bases and J by 7 bases, with 10 bases of the junction left unmatched. CDR3 protein: CASSFKGQGALEAFF. Here the CDR3 DNA reads TGTGCCAGCAGTTTTAAAGGGCAGGGGGCACTTGAAGCTTTCTTT.

This chain uses TRBV20-1 with TRBJ2-7; 9 nucleotides line up with TRBD2. The CDR3 loop spans 14 amino acids. Germline CDR1 and CDR2: DFQATT and SNEGSKA (reference sequence). The V segment lost 2 bases and the J segment 3 bases; nucleotides outside the gene matches: 5. The CDR3 region is CSARSVLAGYEQYF. CDR3 coding DNA: TGCAGTGCTAGATCGGTACTAGCGGGCTACGAGCAGTACTTC.